These T cell receptor beta chains were read from a single sample in a study of cytomegalovirus exposure and HLA in healthy donors. Method: immunoSEQ multiplex PCR; TCRdb's copy keeps in-frame clones and lacks some. The sample has 100,000 or so clones; about 84% are singletons. Sequenced: PBMCs. The source of these receptors is a man younger than 35 in good health and CMV-seronegative. CDR3s include the opening cysteine and the closing phenylalanine or tryptophan. The D gene is left open where the match is weak. Part of the rows lack a size; the others show once, few, many or a class for expanded clones.

TRBJ2-5 | - | TRBV9 | - | TGTGCCAGCAGCGTACGGGCGGGGGCAGTACAAGAGACCCAGTACTTC | CASSVRAGAVQETQYF
TRBJ2-2 | - | TRBV6-1 | - | TGTGCAACCCCCGGGACAATAGATACCGCCGGGGAGCTGTTTTTT | CATPGTIDTAGELFF
TRBJ2-7 | - | TRBV12-2 | - | TGTGCAAGTCGCTTGCTGGGACTAGCGTTAACCACAGACTACGAGCAGTACTTC | CASRLLGLALTTDYEQYF
TRBJ1-4 | TRBD1 | TRBV5-1 | - | TGCGCCAGCAGCTTGGTGACAGGGGTCATTAATGAAAAACTGTTTTTT | CASSLVTGVINEKLFF
TRBJ2-7 | - | TRBV5-5 | - | TGTGCCAGCAGCTTGGCTGGGATGGGAGACGAGCAGTACTTC | CASSLAGMGDEQYF
TRBJ2-3 | TRBD2 | TRBV10-3 | once | TGTGCCACCCGGAGGCTAGCGGGGCAACTCACAGATACGCAGTATTTT | CATRRLAGQLTDTQYF
TRBJ1-1 | TRBD1 | TRBV14 | - | TGTGCCAGCAGCCTAGTACAGGGGGGCAGTCCTGAAGCTTTCTTT | CASSLVQGGSPEAFF
TRBJ1-3 | - | TRBV7-6 | - | TGTGCCAGCAGCTTAGGCCCCCGGGGGGATAACTCTGGAAACACCATATATTTT | CASSLGPRGDNSGNTIYF
TRBJ1-4 | - | TRBV7-9 | - | TGTGCCAGCAGCTTAGAGAGGAGTAATGAAAAACTGTTTTTT | CASSLERSNEKLFF
TRBJ1-1 | - | TRBV6-5 | few | TGTGCCAGCAGTTACCCCTCGACGGGGGTCACTGAAGCTTTCTTT | CASSYPSTGVTEAFF
TRBJ1-2 | - | TRBV30 | - | TGTGCCTGGAGTACCCAGGACTGGGGGGGCAATGGCTACACCTTC | CAWSTQDWGGNGYTF
TRBJ2-5 | TRBD1 | TRBV29-1 | - | TGCAGCGTTGGACGGGACAGGGAGACCCAGTACTTC | CSVGRDRETQYF
TRBJ2-7 | TRBD1 | TRBV18 | - | TGTGCCAGCTCACCGGGACAGGGGGCTTACTACGAGCAGTACTTC | CASSPGQGAYYEQYF
TRBJ1-6 | - | TRBV5-1 | - | TGCGCCAGCAGCAATCACCCGAGCTCCTATAATTCACCCCTCCACTTT | CASSNHPSSYNSPLHF
TRBJ2-7 | TRBD1 | TRBV6-5 | - | TGTGCCACAACAGGGGCCAGCTCCTACGAGCAGTACTTC | CATTGASSYEQYF
TRBJ2-6 | - | TRBV6-1 | few | TGTGCCAGCAGTGAAGCCACTGGGGCCAACGTCCTGACTTTC | CASSEATGANVLTF
TRBJ2-1 | - | TRBV19 | - | TGTGCCAGTAGTATTCAGGGCGGGGAATACAATGAGCAGTTCTTC | CASSIQGGEYNEQFF
TRBJ1-1 | - | TRBV6-5 | - | TGTGCCAGCAGCCCCCTGAACGGCGGCGAAGCTTTCTTT | CASSPLNGGEAFF
TRBJ1-2 | TRBD1 | TRBV5-1 | few | TGCGCCAGCAGCCCAAACCCACAGGGGGCACAGGGCTACACCTTC | CASSPNPQGAQGYTF
TRBJ2-3 | TRBD2 | TRBV5-1 | - | TGCGCCAGCAGCTTGGAGGCTAGCGGGGTTGCAGATACGCAGTATTTT | CASSLEASGVADTQYF
TRBJ1-5 | - | TRBV7-9 | once | TGTTCCAGCAGCTTAGGGGACTCGTTAGCCCAGCATTTT | CSSSLGDSLAQHF
TRBJ2-1 | TRBD2 | TRBV5-5 | - | TGTGCCAGCTTCTTGGGACTAGCCTTTTACAATGAGCAGTTCTTC | CASFLGLAFYNEQFF
TRBJ1-5 | - | TRBV6-5 | - | TGTGCCAGCAGTTACTCGCGATACAATCAGCCCCAGCATTTT | CASSYSRYNQPQHF
TRBJ1-2 | - | TRBV7-9 | - | TGTTCCAGCAGCTTAGCGGCGCAGACTACCAAGATCAACTATGGCTACACCTTC | CSSSLAAQTTKINYGYTF
TRBJ1-2 | TRBD1 | TRBV19 | - | TGTGCCAGTACCCCCCGTCCGGGACAGGGTTTCATGGGCTATGGCTACACCTTC | CASTPRPGQGFMGYGYTF
TRBJ1-4 | - | TRBV9 | - | TGTGCCAGCAGCGTAGTAGGGGCCTCAAATGAAAAACTGTTTTTT | CASSVVGASNEKLFF
TRBJ2-1 | TRBD1 | TRBV9 | - | TGTGCCAGCAGCGTAGGCCCGGGACAGGGGGTGAATGAGCAGTTCTTC | CASSVGPGQGVNEQFF
TRBJ1-5 | - | TRBV18 | - | TGTGCCAGCTCACCAAGTTCAACAGGGAGGGCGGGCAATCAGCCCCAGCATTTT | CASSPSSTGRAGNQPQHF
TRBJ1-1 | TRBD1 | TRBV6-5 | - | TGTGCCAGCAGTTACGCGGACAGGGGGCTTGAAGCTTTCTTT | CASSYADRGLEAFF
TRBJ1-4 | - | TRBV28 | once | TGTGCCACCGAGACCACAGGGTTGGGTGAAAAACTGTTTTTT | CATETTGLGEKLFF
TRBJ1-4 | - | TRBV19 | - | TGTGCCAGTAGTATTCTGGCGGCCGGGGAGAATGAAAAACTGTTTTTT | CASSILAAGENEKLFF
TRBJ1-2 | - | TRBV5-6 | - | TGTGCCAGCAGCTGGGGGGGCTCCTCAGCAAGGTATGGCTACACCTTC | CASSWGGSSARYGYTF
TRBJ2-1 | - | TRBV18 | - | TGTGCCTCGTCCGGGGGTGAGGGCTCCTACAATGAGCAGTTCTTC | CASSGGEGSYNEQFF
TRBJ2-1 | TRBD2 | TRBV20-1 | - | TGCAGTGCTAGAGATACGGGACTAGTGTTCTTC | CSARDTGLVFF
TRBJ2-1 | TRBD2 | TRBV6-1 | few | TGTGCCAGCAGTAGTGGTGTAGCGGGGGGAAATGAGCAGTTCTTC | CASSSGVAGGNEQFF